A single sample gave rise to the 30 T cell receptor beta chains below, sequenced in a study of response to subunit inactivated influenza vaccine (dated by TCRdb to the late 2010s). The library was prepared using RT-PCR. The run used an Illumina HiSeq 2500. Clones were called with MiXCR by TCRdb after fastp trimmed the public reads at Q25, and only in-frame beta chains were retained. Rows with one shared CDR3 protein collapse into an entry with the most common genes and DNA. The sample table holds about 780,000 distinct CDR3 sequences, of which 15% to 20% were seen once. Roughly a tenth of the sample comes from the top ten. The sequencing used PBMCs from blood, collected about 5 days after vaccination. The receptors originated from a man aged 45-65 years who received an inactivated influenza vaccine. Donor details come from another sample of the same person, matched by shared clones.

The V gene is TRBV20-1, the J gene TRBJ2-7, with 7 nucleotides matching TRBD1. V lost 6 bases, J lost 8 bases, and 16 bases stayed unmatched. Germline V gene sequence: CDR1 DFQATT, CDR2 SNEGSKA (reference sequence). The CDR3 spans 14 residues. The CDR3 DNA reads TGCAGTGCGTCGACGGGACAGCCCTTTTACCAGCAGTACTTC. The encoded protein is CSASTGQPFYQQYF.

This clonotype was seen ten or more times. CDR3 DNA: TGTGCCAGCAGTTTGGGACTAGCGGTGTCCTACAATGAGCAGTTCTTC. Its translation is CASSLGLAVSYNEQFF. This chain connects TRBV27 to TRBJ2-1, with TRBD2 matching over 11 bases. The V segment lost 3 bases and the J segment 1 base; nucleotides outside the gene matches: 2. The length of the CDR3 is 16 residues. Per the germline V gene, CDR1 is MNHEY and CDR2 is SMNVEV (reference sequence).

This clonotype was counted between two and nine times. The rearrangement uses TRBV11-2 and TRBJ2-7; D is unresolved. Trimming shortened V by 5 bases and J by 4 bases, and 15 bases separated the two germline ends. The CDR3 is 14 amino acids. CDR1 SGHAT and CDR2 FQNNGV come from the germline V gene. CDR3 DNA sequence: TGTGCCAGCAGCATACCCCTGGACGGATACGAGCAGTACTTC. Translating gives CASSIPLDGYEQYF.

A few counts support this clonotype. Its ends do not fully match the called genes, so a read error is possible. The CDR3 DNA follows: TGCAGCGTTGAAGACAGCAACCAGCCCCAGCATTTT. This encodes CSVEDSNQPQHF. This chain connects TRBV29-1 to TRBJ1-5; no reliable D call. This CDR3 region has 12 residues. In germline, CDR1 is SQVTM, CDR2 ANQGSEA. The variable domain in full, with the rest retrieved from reference TRBV29-1 and TRBJ1-5, is SAVISQKPSRDICQRGTSLTIQCQVDSQVTMMFWYRQQPGQSLTLIATANQGSEATYESGFVIDKFPISRPNLTFSTLTVSNMSPEDSSIYLCSVEDSNQPQHFGDGTRLSIL.

This clonotype was seen a few times. V gene TRBV4-3 combines with J gene TRBJ1-4; TRBD1 is a possible D gene (5 bases). Germline V gene sequence: CDR1 LGHNA, CDR2 YSLEER. This CDR3 has 15 residues. Trimming removed 0 bases from V and 6 bases from J, with 11 bases in between. The CDR3 spells CASSQEEGRDEKLFF. Written as DNA, the CDR3 is TGCGCCAGCAGCCAAGAAGAGGGCAGGGATGAAAAACTGTTTTTT.

The V call is TRBV4-2, the J call TRBJ2-7, with TRBD2 identical over 10 bases. V lost 1 base and J lost 7; bases outside the gene matches: 7. Per germline, CDR1 LGHNA and CDR2 YNFKEQ. The CDR3 runs to 15 residues. The CDR3 DNA reads TGTGCCAGCAGCCAAGTAAGCGGGGGGGCCGAGGAGCAGTACTTC. It is translated as CASSQVSGGAEEQYF.

This clonotype has more than one count but fewer than ten. The rearrangement uses TRBV5-6 and TRBJ1-2, with D possibly matching TRBD1 (5 bases). This CDR3 is built from 12 residues. Trimming pared 0 bases from V and 14 bases from J, leaving 14 bases between. Per the germline V gene, CDR1 is SGHDT and CDR2 is YYEEEE. CDR3 coding DNA: TGTGCCAGCAGCTTGGTCGGGGGAAGACAGACCTTC. Translating it yields CASSLVGGRQTF.

The V call is TRBV20-1, the J call TRBJ1-5; tentatively, D is TRBD1 (5 bases). The CDR3 length is 12 residues. Germline CDR1 is DFQATT and CDR2 is SNEGSKA (reference sequence). V was cut by 4 bases and J by 7 bases, with 11 bases left in between. The CDR3 here is CSANPGDQPQHF. Written as DNA, the CDR3 is TGCAGTGCTAATCCTGGGGACCAGCCCCAGCATTTT.

This chain joins TRBV20-1 and TRBJ2-2, with 7 positions matching TRBD2. CDR1 is DFQATT and CDR2 is SNEGSKA in the germline V gene (reference sequence). CDR3 length equals 15 residues. Losses at the gene ends were 0 bases for V and 0 bases for J; bases not matched to a gene: 1. CDR3: CSARDRGANTGELFF. The CDR3 nucleotides read TGCAGTGCTAGAGATCGGGGGGCGAACACCGGGGAGCTGTTTTTT.

The rearrangement uses TRBV30 and TRBJ2-3, with 10 positions matching TRBD2. This CDR3 spans 17 amino acids. Germline V gene sequence: CDR1 GTSNPN, CDR2 SVGIG (reference sequence). V shed 3 bases and J 1 base; nucleotides not matched to a gene: 10. The CDR3 is CAWRRGSGGLGTDTQYF. CDR3 in DNA: TGTGCCTGGAGGAGGGGTAGCGGGGGGCTGGGCACAGATACGCAGTATTTT.

The chain has TRBV29-1 and TRBJ2-3, with 7 positions matching TRBD1. V trimming: 8 bases; J trimming: 0 bases; junction bases outside the gene matches: 11. Germline V CDR1 and CDR2: SQVTM, ANQGSEA. CDR3 size: 15 residues. CDR3 DNA sequence: TGCAGCTTAACCGGGACAGCCAAAAGCACAGATACGCAGTATTTT. Its translation is CSLTGTAKSTDTQYF.

This sequence joins TRBV5-1 and TRBJ2-5; possibly TRBD1 or TRBD2 for D (6 bases each). Trimming pared 5 bases from V and 5 bases from J, leaving 13 bases between. This CDR3 has 13 amino acids. Germline CDR1 reads SGHRS; CDR2 reads YFSETQ. This CDR3 is CASSWGARETQYF. Written as DNA, the CDR3 is TGCGCCAGCAGTTGGGGGGCGCGGGAGACCCAGTACTTC.

The V gene is TRBV29-1, the J gene TRBJ2-5; no clear D. This CDR3 comprises 13 residues. In germline, CDR1 is SQVTM, CDR2 ANQGSEA. V lost 4 bases, J lost 5 bases, and 14 bases lay in between. The CDR3 loop is CSVGLRMRETQYF. The CDR3 nucleotides are TGCAGCGTTGGCTTGAGGATGCGGGAGACCCAGTACTTC.

Only a few counts were recorded for this clonotype. This chain uses TRBV7-9 with TRBJ2-3; D call uncertain. Germline V gene sequence: CDR1 SEHNR, CDR2 FQNEAQ (reference sequence). This CDR3 comprises 16 residues. Trimming took 3 bases from V and 0 from J, leaving 13 bases between them. In DNA, the CDR3 is TGTGCCAGCAGCTTCCCCCGGTCAGAGAGCACAGATACGCAGTATTTT. This encodes CASSFPRSESTDTQYF.

This chain joins TRBV5-1 and TRBJ2-2, with a tentative D call TRBD1 (7 bases). The CDR3 covers 16 residues. Germline CDR1 is SGHRS and CDR2 is YFSETQ. The V end lost 4 bases, the J end lost 0 bases, and 13 bases lay between the germline ends. The CDR3 is CASSAGQFANTGELFF. In DNA form, the CDR3 reads TGCGCCAGCAGCGCGGGACAGTTCGCGAACACCGGGGAGCTGTTTTTT.

This clonotype has just a few counts. The J gene is TRBJ2-1, the V gene TRBV5-1; 9 bases agree with TRBD1. Germline-derived CDR1 and CDR2 are SGHRS and YFSETQ. With 7 bases clipped from V and 0 bases from J, the junction kept 11 bases outside the gene matches. The CDR3 is 17 residues long. The CDR3 nucleotides are TGCGCCAGCCAGGACAGGGGCGGACTTTTCTCCTACAATGAGCAGTTCTTC. Its translation: CASQDRGGLFSYNEQFF.

V usage is TRBV12-3 or TRBV12-4 and J usage is TRBJ2-1; D tentatively reads TRBD1 or TRBD2 (6 bases each). V was trimmed by 3 bases and J by 8 bases, leaving 8 bases between them. This CDR3 spans 12 amino acids. CDR3 coding DNA: TGTGCCAGCAGTTTCGGGGGCCATGAGCAGTTCTTC. Translating gives CASSFGGHEQFF.

The chain employs TRBV27 and TRBJ2-5, with TRBD2 matching 7 bases. Germline loops: CDR1 MNHEY, CDR2 SMNVEV (reference sequence). This CDR3 comprises 14 residues. With V trimmed by 3 bases and J by 0 bases, 1 base remained unmatched. The CDR3 DNA reads as TGTGCCAGCAGTTTCGGACTAGACCAAGAGACCCAGTACTTC. Amino acids: CASSFGLDQETQYF.

This rearrangement joins TRBV20-1 to TRBJ2-1; 11 nucleotides match TRBD2. Germline-derived CDR1 and CDR2 are DFQATT and SNEGSKA (reference sequence). V gave up 3 bases and J gave up 7 bases; unmatched junction bases: 8. The CDR3 is made up of 15 amino acids. CDR3: CSASALAGGGNEQFF. CDR3 coding DNA: TGCAGTGCTAGTGCGTTAGCGGGGGGGGGAAATGAGCAGTTCTTC.

In this sample, this clonotype turned up a few times. The chain joins TRBV5-1 to TRBJ2-1; D call uncertain. V shed 5 bases and J shed 4 bases, with 13 bases lying between them. This CDR3 spans 14 amino acids. Germline V gene lookup returns CDR1 SGHRS and CDR2 YFSETQ. The CDR3 protein is CASSRHASYNEQFF. The CDR3 bases are TGCGCCAGCAGTCGCCACGCCTCTTACAATGAGCAGTTCTTC.

This clonotype showed up just a few times. V gene TRBV29-1 combines with J gene TRBJ2-5; 9 nucleotides align to TRBD2. The germline CDR1 and CDR2 sequences are SQVTM and ANQGSEA. The CDR3 runs 13 residues. CDR3 nucleotides: TGCAGTTTGGGAGGAGCGGGAGGAGAGACCCAGTACTTC. Protein sequence: CSLGGAGGETQYF.

The J gene is TRBJ2-1, the V gene TRBV4-3; possibly TRBD1 for D (6 bases). The CDR3 length is 16 residues. CDR1 is LGHNA and CDR2 is YSLEER in the germline V gene. V was clipped by 0 bases and J by 2 bases, with 11 bases between them. The CDR3 nucleotides are TGCGCCAGCAGCCAAGAGGGACATATGACCTACAATGAGCAGTTCTTC. Its translation: CASSQEGHMTYNEQFF.

V and J are TRBV4-3 and TRBJ2-7, with 7 bases identical to TRBD1. This CDR3 has 19 amino acids. Germline lookup yields CDR1 LGHNA and CDR2 YSLEER. The J segment lost 0 bases and the V segment lost 0 bases, leaving 14 bases of the junction unmatched. The CDR3: CASSQEISTGVALSYEQYF. DNA of the CDR3: TGCGCCAGCAGCCAAGAAATCAGTACAGGGGTTGCCCTCTCCTACGAGCAGTACTTC.

This clonotype was seen a few times. The chain combines TRBV4-3 with TRBJ2-2; no reliable D call. The CDR3 runs 17 residues. Trimming left V 4 bases short and J 7 bases short, with 22 bases between. The V gene's germline CDR1 is LGHNA and CDR2 YSLEER. CDR3: CASSRELTPSLSGELFF. CDR3 in DNA: TGCGCCAGCAGCCGCGAATTAACCCCCAGTTTAAGCGGGGAGCTGTTTTTT.

This clonotype was recorded many times. The chain employs TRBV5-1 and TRBJ2-1, with 8 bases identical to TRBD1. Germline V gene sequence: CDR1 SGHRS, CDR2 YFSETQ. V shed 0 bases and J 9 bases; nucleotides not matched to a gene: 5. This CDR3 is built from 14 residues. The DNA for the CDR3 is TGCGCCAGCAGCTTGGTGACAGGGGCAAGTGAGCAGTTCTTC. This encodes CASSLVTGASEQFF.

This chain joins TRBV6-2 or TRBV6-3 and TRBJ1-5; unclear D gene. The CDR3 loop spans 15 amino acids. The V end was cut by 0 bases, the J end by 3 bases, with 9 bases between. The germline V gene encodes CDR1 MNHEY and CDR2 SVGEGT. The CDR3 nucleotides are TGTGCCAGCAGTTACTCGGGTCAGCACAATCAGCCCCAGCATTTT. This translates into CASSYSGQHNQPQHF.

V and J are TRBV6-5 and TRBJ1-1; D is possibly TRBD1 (5 bases). Between the trimmed V and J ends, which lost 0 bases and 8 bases, there was a span of 16 bases. Germline CDR1 reads MNHEY; CDR2 reads SVGAGI. The CDR3 has 15 residues. CDR3 sequence (DNA): TGTGCCAGCAGTTACTCAGGGGTCCGGGGGGTGGAAGCTTTCTTT. Translating it yields CASSYSGVRGVEAFF.

The chain couples TRBV30 to TRBJ2-7; no clear D. CDR1 and CDR2 from the germline V gene are GTSNPN and SVGIG (reference sequence). The CDR3 extends over 12 amino acids. V lost 2 bases, J lost 6 bases, and 11 bases lay in between. CDR3 in amino acids: CAWSRDMAEQYF. As DNA, the CDR3 is TGTGCCTGGAGTAGGGATATGGCCGAGCAGTACTTC.

This clonotype occurred a few times. The rearrangement joins TRBV7-2 to TRBJ2-3, with 7 bases lining up with TRBD2. The CDR3 is made up of 14 amino acids. Trimming took 4 bases from V and 4 from J; bases not matched to a gene: 5. Germline CDR1 SGHTA, CDR2 FQGNSA. The CDR3 here is CASSSQAGSDTQYF. In DNA, the CDR3 is TGTGCCAGCAGCTCCCAAGCGGGATCAGATACGCAGTATTTT.

This rearrangement joins TRBV6-5 to TRBJ2-2, with 8 positions matching TRBD2. Losses at the gene ends were 4 bases for V and 8 bases for J; bases not matched to a gene: 6. Germline V gene lookup returns CDR1 MNHEY and CDR2 SVGAGI. CDR3 size: 14 residues. In DNA form, the CDR3 reads TGTGCCAGCAGTTCCAGCGGGGGTAGGGGGGAGCTGTTTTTT. Translated, it gives CASSSSGGRGELFF.